The clone carrying this T cell receptor (beta chain) was seen more than once but under ten times. There are 11 residues in the CDR3. The germline V gene has CDR1 GTSNPN and CDR2 SVGIG (reference sequence). Included in the TCR beta cDNA libraries were unique molecular identifiers. Out of roughly 1 to 10 million T cells, hundreds of thousands of cDNA molecules were generated. One entry per CDR3 protein results from TCRdb running MiXCR on the PCR reads. Found here are roughly 150,000 distinct CDR3 sequences, about 34% of them singletons; the top ten hold about 26%. This entry comes from a study of post-analysis software for immune sequencing data.

The TCR sequence derives from a girl between 5 and 17 years old with multiple sclerosis. This chain connects TRBV30 to TRBJ2-5; the D call may be TRBD1 or TRBD2 (5 bases each). The DNA end is more similar to TRBJ2-7, so the J call may be wrong. This specimen consisted of blood, obtained after autologous hematopoietic stem cell transplantation. The CDR3 sequence is CAWSTGLEQYF. The CDR3 DNA reads as TGTGCCTGGAGTACGGGGCTCGAGCAGTACTTC.